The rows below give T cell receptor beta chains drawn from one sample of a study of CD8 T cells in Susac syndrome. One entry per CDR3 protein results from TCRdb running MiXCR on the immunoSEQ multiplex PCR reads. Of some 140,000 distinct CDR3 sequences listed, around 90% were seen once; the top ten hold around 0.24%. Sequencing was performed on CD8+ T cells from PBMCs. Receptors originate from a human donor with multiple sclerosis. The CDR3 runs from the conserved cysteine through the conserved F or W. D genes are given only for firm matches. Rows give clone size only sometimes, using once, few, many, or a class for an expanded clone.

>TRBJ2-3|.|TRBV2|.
CASIPGPSTDTQYF
TGTGCCAGCATTCCCGGACCTAGCACAGATACGCAGTATTTT
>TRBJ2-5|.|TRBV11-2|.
CASSWTPPGTQYF
TGTGCCAGCAGCTGGACCCCGCCCGGGACCCAGTACTTC
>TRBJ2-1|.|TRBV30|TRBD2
CAWSGLAGYLRLFF
TGTGCCTGGAGTGGACTAGCGGGCTACCTCAGGCTGTTCTTC
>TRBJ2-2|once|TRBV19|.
CASYKGSNTGELFF
TGTGCCAGTTATAAAGGATCGAACACCGGGGAGCTGTTTTTT
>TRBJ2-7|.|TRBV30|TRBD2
CAWSAGLGGEQYF
TGTGCCTGGAGTGCGGGACTAGGGGGTGAGCAGTACTTC
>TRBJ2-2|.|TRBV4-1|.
CASSQAQGTGELFF
TGCGCCAGCAGCCAGGCCCAGGGTACCGGGGAGCTGTTTTTT
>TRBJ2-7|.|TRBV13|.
CASSSRTESYEQYF
TGTGCCAGCAGCTCCCGGACAGAGTCCTACGAGCAGTACTTC
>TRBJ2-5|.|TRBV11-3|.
CASSPQGRETQYF
TGTGCCAGCAGCCCCCAGGGTAGAGAGACCCAGTACTTC
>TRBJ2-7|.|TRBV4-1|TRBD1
CASSQRQGFDEQYF
TGCGCCAGCAGCCAGCGACAGGGTTTCGACGAGCAGTACTTC
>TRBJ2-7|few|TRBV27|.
CASSLGQGAGEQYF
TGTGCCAGCAGTTTGGGGCAGGGAGCGGGCGAGCAGTACTTC
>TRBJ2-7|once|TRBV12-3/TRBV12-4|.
CASSFGGTGREQYF
TGTGCCAGCAGTTTCGGCGGGACGGGTCGCGAGCAGTACTTC
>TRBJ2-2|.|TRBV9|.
CASSDQNAGELFF
TGTGCCAGCAGCGACCAAAATGCCGGGGAGCTGTTTTTT
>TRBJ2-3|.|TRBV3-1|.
CASSHPPGNRADTQYF
TGTGCCAGCAGTCATCCTCCGGGGAATCGGGCAGATACGCAGTATTTT
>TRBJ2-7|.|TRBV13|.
CASSPPTRVNEQYF
TGTGCCAGCAGCCCCCCCACCCGTGTGAACGAGCAGTACTTC
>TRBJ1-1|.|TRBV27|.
CATLSGAAEAFF
TGTGCCACCCTATCAGGGGCTGCTGAAGCTTTCTTT
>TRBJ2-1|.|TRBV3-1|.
CASSQDPRDVDNEQFF
TGTGCCAGCAGCCAAGATCCCAGGGATGTTGACAATGAGCAGTTCTTC
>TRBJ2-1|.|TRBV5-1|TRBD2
CASSAALAGSYNEQFF
TGCGCCAGCAGCGCGGCGCTAGCGGGTAGTTACAATGAGCAGTTCTTC